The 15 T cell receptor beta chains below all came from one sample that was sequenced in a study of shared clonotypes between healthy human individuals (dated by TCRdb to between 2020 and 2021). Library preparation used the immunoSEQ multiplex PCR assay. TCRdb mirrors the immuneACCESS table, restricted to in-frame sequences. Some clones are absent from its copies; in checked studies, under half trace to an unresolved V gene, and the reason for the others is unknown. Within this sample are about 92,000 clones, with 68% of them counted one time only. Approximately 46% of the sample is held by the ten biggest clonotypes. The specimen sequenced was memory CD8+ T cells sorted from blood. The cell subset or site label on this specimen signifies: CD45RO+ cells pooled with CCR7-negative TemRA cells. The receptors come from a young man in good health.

The CDR3: CASSLGEQGIISYEQYF. CDR3 in DNA: TGTGCCAGCAGCTTGGGGGAACAGGGGATAATCTCCTACGAGCAGTACTTC. V and J are TRBV5-4 and TRBJ2-7, with 7 nucleotides matching TRBD1. The CDR3 runs to 17 residues. The junction had 9 bases not matched to a gene; V was cut back by 0 bases and J by 0 bases. The germline V gene has CDR1 SGHNT and CDR2 YYREEE (reference sequence).

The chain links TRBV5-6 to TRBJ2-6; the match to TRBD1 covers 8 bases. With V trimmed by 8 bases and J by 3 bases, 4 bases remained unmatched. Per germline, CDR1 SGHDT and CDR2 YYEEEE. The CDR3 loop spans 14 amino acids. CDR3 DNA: TGTGCCAGTAGTGACAGGGGTGGGGCCAACGTCCTGACTTTC. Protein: CASSDRGGANVLTF.

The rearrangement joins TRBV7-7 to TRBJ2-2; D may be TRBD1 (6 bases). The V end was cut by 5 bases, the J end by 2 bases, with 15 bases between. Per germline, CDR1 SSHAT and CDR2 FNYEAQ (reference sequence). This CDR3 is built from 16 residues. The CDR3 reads CASSEGWGHNTGELFF. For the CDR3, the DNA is TGTGCCAGCAGCGAAGGGTGGGGACACAACACCGGGGAGCTGTTTTTT.

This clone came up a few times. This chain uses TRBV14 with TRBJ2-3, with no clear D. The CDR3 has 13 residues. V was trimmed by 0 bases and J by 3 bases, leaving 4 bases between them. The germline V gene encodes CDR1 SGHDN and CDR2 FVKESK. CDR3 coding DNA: TGTGCCAGCAGCCAAGATGATACAGATACGCAGTATTTT. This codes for CASSQDDTDTQYF.

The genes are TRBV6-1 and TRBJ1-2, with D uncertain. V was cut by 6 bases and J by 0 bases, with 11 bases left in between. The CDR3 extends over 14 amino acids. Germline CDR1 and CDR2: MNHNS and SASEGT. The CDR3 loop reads CASRRSNPNYGYTF. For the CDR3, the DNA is TGTGCCAGCAGGAGATCCAACCCTAACTATGGCTACACCTTC.

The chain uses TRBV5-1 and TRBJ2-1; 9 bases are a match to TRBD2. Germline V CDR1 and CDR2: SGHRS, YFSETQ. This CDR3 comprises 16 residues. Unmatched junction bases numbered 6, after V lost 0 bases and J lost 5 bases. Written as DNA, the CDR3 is TGCGCCAGCAGCTTGGCCGGTAGCGGGAGCCACAATGAGCAGTTCTTC. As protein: CASSLAGSGSHNEQFF.

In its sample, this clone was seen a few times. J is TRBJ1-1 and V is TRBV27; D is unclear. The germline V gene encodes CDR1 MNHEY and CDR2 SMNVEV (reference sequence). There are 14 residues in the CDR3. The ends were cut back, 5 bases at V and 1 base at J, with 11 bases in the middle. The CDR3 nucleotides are TGTGCCAGCAGTCGGTTGGGAGGGAACACTGAAGCTTTCTTT. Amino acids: CASSRLGGNTEAFF.

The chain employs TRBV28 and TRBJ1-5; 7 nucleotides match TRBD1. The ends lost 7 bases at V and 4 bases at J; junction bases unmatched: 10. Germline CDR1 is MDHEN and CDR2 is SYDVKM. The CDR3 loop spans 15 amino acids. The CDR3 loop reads CASTPDRRPNQPQHF. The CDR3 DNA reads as TGTGCCAGCACCCCGGACAGGAGGCCTAATCAGCCCCAGCATTTT.

The CDR3 loop reads CASTGLAGVNEQFF. The DNA of the CDR3 is TGTGCCAGTACGGGACTAGCGGGAGTCAATGAGCAGTTCTTC. V and J are TRBV19 and TRBJ2-1, with 14 bases that match TRBD2. The germline V gene encodes CDR1 LNHDA and CDR2 SQIVND (reference sequence). This CDR3 has 14 residues. The V segment lost 7 bases and the J segment 6 bases; nucleotides outside the gene matches: 2.

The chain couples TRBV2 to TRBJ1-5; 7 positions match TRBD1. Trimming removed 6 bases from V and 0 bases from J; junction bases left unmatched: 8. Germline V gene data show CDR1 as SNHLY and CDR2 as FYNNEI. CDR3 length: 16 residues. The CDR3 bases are TGTGCCAGCAGACCCGGGACAGCAAATAGCAATCAGCCCCAGCATTTT. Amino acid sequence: CASRPGTANSNQPQHF.

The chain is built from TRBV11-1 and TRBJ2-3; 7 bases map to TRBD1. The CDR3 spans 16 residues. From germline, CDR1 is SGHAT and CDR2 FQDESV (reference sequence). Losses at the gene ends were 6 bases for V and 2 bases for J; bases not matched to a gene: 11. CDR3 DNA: TGTGCCAGCAGTCCCCCCGACAGGGTTTCCACAGATACGCAGTATTTT. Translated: CASSPPDRVSTDTQYF. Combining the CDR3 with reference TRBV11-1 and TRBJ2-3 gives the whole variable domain EAEVAQSPRYKITEKSQAVAFWCDPISGHATLYWYRQILGQGPELLVQFQDESVVDDSQLPKDRFSAERLKGVDSTLKIQPAELGDSAMYLCASSPPDRVSTDTQYFGPGTRLTVL.

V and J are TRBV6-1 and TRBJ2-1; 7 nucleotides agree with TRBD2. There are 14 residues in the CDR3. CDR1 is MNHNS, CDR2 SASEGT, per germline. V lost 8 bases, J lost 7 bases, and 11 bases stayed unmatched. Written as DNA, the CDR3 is TGTGCCAGCCACCTGGGAGGGCCTGGGAATGAGCAGTTCTTC. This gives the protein CASHLGGPGNEQFF.

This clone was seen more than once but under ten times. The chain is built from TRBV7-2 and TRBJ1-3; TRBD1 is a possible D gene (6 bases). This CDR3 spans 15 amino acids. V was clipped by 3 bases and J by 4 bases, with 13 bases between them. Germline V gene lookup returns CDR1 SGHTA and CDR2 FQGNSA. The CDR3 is CASSFLPGTGNTIYF. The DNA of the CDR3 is TGTGCCAGCAGCTTTCTTCCCGGGACAGGAAACACCATATATTTT.

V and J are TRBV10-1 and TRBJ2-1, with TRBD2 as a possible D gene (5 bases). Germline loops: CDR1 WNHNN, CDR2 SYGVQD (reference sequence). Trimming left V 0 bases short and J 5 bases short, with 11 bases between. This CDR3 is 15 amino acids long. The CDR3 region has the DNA TGCGCCAGCAGTGAGTCCCTACTAGGACACAATGAGCAGTTCTTC. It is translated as CASSESLLGHNEQFF.

The CDR3 here is CASSPGVEGQETQYF. For the CDR3, the DNA is TGTGCCAGCTCACCCGGGGTCGAGGGACAAGAGACCCAGTACTTC. The chain couples TRBV18 to TRBJ2-5, with D maybe TRBD2 (5 bases). V gave up 3 bases and J gave up 2 bases, with 13 bases separating them. The length of the CDR3 is 15 residues. From germline, CDR1 is KGHSH and CDR2 LQKENI.